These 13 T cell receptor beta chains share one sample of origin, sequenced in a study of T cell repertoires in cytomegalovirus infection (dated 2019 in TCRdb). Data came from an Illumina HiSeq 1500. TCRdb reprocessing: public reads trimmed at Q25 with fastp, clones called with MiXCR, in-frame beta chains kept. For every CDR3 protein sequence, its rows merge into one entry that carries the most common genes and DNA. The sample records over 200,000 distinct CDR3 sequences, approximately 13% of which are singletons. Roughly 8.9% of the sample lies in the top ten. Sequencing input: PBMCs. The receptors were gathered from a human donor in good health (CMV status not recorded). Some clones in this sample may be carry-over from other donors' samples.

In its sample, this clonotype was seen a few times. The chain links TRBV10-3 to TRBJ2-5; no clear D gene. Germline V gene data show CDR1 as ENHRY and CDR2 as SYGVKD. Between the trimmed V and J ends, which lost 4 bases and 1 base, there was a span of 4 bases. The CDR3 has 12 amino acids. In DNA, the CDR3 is TGTGCCATCAGTGTGACCCAAGAGACCCAGTACTTC. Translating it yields CAISVTQETQYF.

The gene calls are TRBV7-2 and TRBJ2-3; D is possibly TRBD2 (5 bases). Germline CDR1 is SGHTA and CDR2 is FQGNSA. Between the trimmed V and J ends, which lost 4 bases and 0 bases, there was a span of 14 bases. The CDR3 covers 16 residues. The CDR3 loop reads CASSSRLAPSTDTQYF. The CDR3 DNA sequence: TGTGCCAGCAGCTCTCGGCTAGCTCCTAGCACAGATACGCAGTATTTT.

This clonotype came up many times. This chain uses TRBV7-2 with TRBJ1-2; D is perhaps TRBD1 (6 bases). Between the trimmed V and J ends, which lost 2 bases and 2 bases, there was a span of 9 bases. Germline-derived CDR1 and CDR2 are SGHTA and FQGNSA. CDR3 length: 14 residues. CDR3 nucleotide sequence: TGTGCCAGCAGCTTATACGGACAGAACTATGGCTACACCTTC. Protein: CASSLYGQNYGYTF. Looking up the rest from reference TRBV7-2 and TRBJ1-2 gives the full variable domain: GAGVSQSPSNKVTEKGKDVELRCDPISGHTALYWYRQSLGQGLEFLIYFQGNSAPDKSGLPSDRFSAERTGGSVSTLTIQRTQQEDSAVYLCASSLYGQNYGYTFGSGTRLTVV.

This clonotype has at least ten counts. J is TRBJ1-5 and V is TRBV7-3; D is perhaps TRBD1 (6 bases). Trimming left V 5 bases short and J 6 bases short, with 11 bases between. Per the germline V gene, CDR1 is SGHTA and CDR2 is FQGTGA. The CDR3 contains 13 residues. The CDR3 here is CASSAGVGQPQHF. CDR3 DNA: TGTGCCAGCAGCGCAGGGGTGGGTCAGCCCCAGCATTTT.

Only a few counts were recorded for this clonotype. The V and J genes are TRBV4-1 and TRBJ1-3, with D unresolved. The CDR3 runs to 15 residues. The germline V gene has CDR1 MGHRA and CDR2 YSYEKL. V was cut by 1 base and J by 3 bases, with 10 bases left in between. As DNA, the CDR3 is TGCGCCAGCAGCCAAGCAAAAGGCCATGGAAACACCATATATTTT. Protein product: CASSQAKGHGNTIYF.

CDR3 sequence reads: CSVEFSSGNPNEQYF. The CDR3 region has the DNA TGCAGCGTTGAATTTTCGTCAGGGAATCCTAACGAGCAGTACTTC. The J gene is TRBJ2-7, the V gene TRBV29-1, with a tentative D call TRBD1 (5 bases). The CDR3 loop spans 15 amino acids. Germline CDR1 and CDR2: SQVTM and ANQGSEA. V dropped 2 bases and J dropped 5 bases, with 19 bases sitting between them.

CDR3 loop: CASSSGTRSSTDTQYF. CDR3 sequence (DNA): TGTGCCAGCAGCTCGGGTACGCGGTCTAGCACAGATACGCAGTATTTT. The rearrangement links TRBV13 to TRBJ2-3; D call uncertain. The CDR3 has 16 residues. The germline gives CDR1 PRHDT, CDR2 FYEKMQ (reference sequence). V gave up 4 bases and J gave up 0 bases, with 14 bases separating them.

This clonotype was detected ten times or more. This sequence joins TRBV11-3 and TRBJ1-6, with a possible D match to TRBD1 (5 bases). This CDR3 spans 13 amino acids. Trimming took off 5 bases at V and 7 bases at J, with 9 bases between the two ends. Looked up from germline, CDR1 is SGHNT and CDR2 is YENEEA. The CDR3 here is CASSLDTNSPLHF. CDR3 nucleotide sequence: TGTGCCAGCAGCCTGGACACCAATTCACCCCTCCACTTT.

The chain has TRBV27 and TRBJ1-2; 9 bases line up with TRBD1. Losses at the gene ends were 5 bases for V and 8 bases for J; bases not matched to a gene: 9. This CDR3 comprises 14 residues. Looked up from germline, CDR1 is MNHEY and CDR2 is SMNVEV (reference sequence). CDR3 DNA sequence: TGTGCCAGCAGTGCACAGGGGGCGATCCACGGCTACACCTTC. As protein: CASSAQGAIHGYTF.

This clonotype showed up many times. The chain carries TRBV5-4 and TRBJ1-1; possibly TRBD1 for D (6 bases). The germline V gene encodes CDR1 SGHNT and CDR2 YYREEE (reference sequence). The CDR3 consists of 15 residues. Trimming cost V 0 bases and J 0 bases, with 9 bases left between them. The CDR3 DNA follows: TGTGCCAGCAGCTTGGCAGGGGTCATGAACACTGAAGCTTTCTTT. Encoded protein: CASSLAGVMNTEAFF.

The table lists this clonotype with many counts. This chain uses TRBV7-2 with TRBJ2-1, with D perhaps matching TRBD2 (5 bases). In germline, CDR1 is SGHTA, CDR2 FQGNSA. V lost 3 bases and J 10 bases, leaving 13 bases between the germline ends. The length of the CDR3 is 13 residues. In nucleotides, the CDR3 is TGTGCCAGCAGCTTCCACGTAGCGAAAGAGCAGTTCTTC. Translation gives CASSFHVAKEQFF.

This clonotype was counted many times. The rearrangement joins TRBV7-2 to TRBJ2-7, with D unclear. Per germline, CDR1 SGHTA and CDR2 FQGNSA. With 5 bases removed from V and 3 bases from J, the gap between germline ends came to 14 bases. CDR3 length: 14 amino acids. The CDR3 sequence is CASSVTYSGYEQYF. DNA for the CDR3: TGTGCCAGCAGCGTCACGTACTCTGGCTACGAGCAGTACTTC.

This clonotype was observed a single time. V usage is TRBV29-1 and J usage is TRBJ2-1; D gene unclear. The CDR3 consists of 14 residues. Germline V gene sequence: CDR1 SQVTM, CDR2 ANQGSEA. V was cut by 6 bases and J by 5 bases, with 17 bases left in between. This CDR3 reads CSVTMVGFNNEQFF. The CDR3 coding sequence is TGCAGCGTGACGATGGTAGGTTTCAACAATGAGCAGTTCTTC.